This paragraph covers one T cell receptor (beta chain) sequence. Its antigen is unidentified. The CDR3 totals 13 residues. The germline V gene has CDR1 SGHNT and CDR2 YYREEE (reference sequence). The trim removed 3 bases at V and 8 bases at J, leaving 4 bases unmatched. The data originate from a study of siplizumab effects on memory and regulatory T cells. Broader study findings: The diversity of naive T cells seemed greater than that of memory cells, and their alloresponse contribution seemed major. No functional test confirmed suppression by proliferating siplizumab-culture Tregs. Only a minor fraction of alloreactive clones mapped to unstimulated subsets.

Sequenced by immunoSEQ multiplex PCR; TCRdb stores in-frame clones only, minus some. The sample yields roughly 100,000 clones, 93% seen once. The chain recombines TRBV5-4 with TRBJ1-2, with TRBD1 matching over 10 bases. The sample comprised Tregs sorted from blood. This sequence originates from a human donor in good health. In nucleotides, the CDR3 is TGTGCCAGCAGCTCGGGACAGGGGAGGGGCTACACCTTC. Translating gives CASSSGQGRGYTF.